These T cell receptor beta chains were read from a single sample in a study of circulating tumor DNA in untreated peripheral T-cell lymphoma. The table came from immunoSEQ multiplex PCR; TCRdb's copy has only in-frame clones and leaves some out. Of about 8,500 clones listed, about 84% were seen once; the top ten hold approximately 2.2%. The sample was tumor tissue. These receptors were collected from a human donor with peripheral T-cell lymphoma. CDR3s include the opening cysteine and the closing phenylalanine or tryptophan. The order of the fields is D gene, J gene, clone size, V gene, CDR3 protein, CDR3 DNA. The D gene is left open where the match is weak. Size tells how often a clone was seen (once, few, many) or the class of an expanded clone, and some rows leave it out.

TRBD1	TRBJ1-5	.	TRBV18	CASSSIPGQGNQPQHF	TGTGCCAGCTCATCTATTCCGGGACAGGGCAATCAGCCCCAACATTTT
.	TRBJ1-1	.	TRBV14	CASSLSRDTEAFF	TGTGCCAGCAGCCTATCCAGGGACACTGAAGCTTTCTTT
TRBD1	TRBJ2-7	.	TRBV19	CASSIVRTGGFDEQYF	TGTGCCAGTAGTATAGTCAGGACAGGGGGATTTGACGAGCAGTACTTC
TRBD1	TRBJ2-7	.	TRBV11-3	CASSLDRSAYEQYF	TGTGCCAGCAGCTTGGACAGGAGCGCCTACGAGCAGTACTTC
.	TRBJ1-3	once	TRBV11-3	CASSLYGYSGNTIYF	TGTGCCAGCAGCCTTTACGGGTACTCTGGAAACACCATATATTTT
TRBD1	TRBJ1-5	.	TRBV30	CAWSGTGGAQPQHF	TGTGCCTGGAGTGGCACAGGGGGAGCACAGCCCCAGCATTTT
TRBD1	TRBJ1-2	.	TRBV6-8	CAMWDDRALANYGYTF	TGTGCCATGTGGGATGACAGGGCCTTAGCTAACTATGGCTACACCTTC
.	TRBJ2-2	.	TRBV19	CASSIQGVRELFF	TGTGCCAGTAGTATACAGGGAGTCAGGGAGCTGTTTTTT
TRBD1	TRBJ1-2	.	TRBV19	CASSVTGVNYGYTF	TGTGCCAGTAGTGTAACAGGGGTAAACTATGGCTACACCTTC
.	TRBJ1-2	.	TRBV6-7	CASGTFYGYTF	TGTGCCAGCGGGACCTTCTATGGCTACACCTTC
.	TRBJ1-3	few	TRBV30	CAWKKSGNTIYF	TGTGCCTGGAAAAAGTCTGGAAACACCATATATTTT
.	TRBJ2-7	.	TRBV19	CASSATGYEQYF	TGTGCCAGTAGTGCCACAGGGTACGAGCAGTACTTC
.	TRBJ1-6	.	TRBV2	CASSHGSYNSPLHF	TGTGCCAGCAGTCATGGCTCCTATAATTCACCCCTCCACTTT
.	TRBJ1-5	.	TRBV11-3	CASSPGGSLGNQPQHF	TGTGCCAGCAGTCCCGGGGGGTCTTTGGGCAATCAGCCCCAGCATTTT
.	TRBJ1-4	.	TRBV14	CASSQDLREKLFF	TGTGCCAGCAGCCAAGACCTAAGAGAAAAACTGTTTTTT
TRBD1	TRBJ1-1	few	TRBV6-8	CASSLQGMNTEAFF	TGTGCCAGCAGCCTACAGGGGATGAACACTGAAGCTTTCTTT
.	TRBJ1-1	.	TRBV15	CAISRAQLNTEAFF	TGTGCCATCAGCAGAGCACAGCTGAACACTGAAGCTTTCTTT
.	TRBJ2-7	.	TRBV6-7	CASSSIGEQYF	TGTGCCAGCAGTTCCATCGGCGAGCAGTACTTC
.	TRBJ1-1	.	TRBV30	CAWSNGAPEAFF	TGTGCCTGGAGTAATGGGGCCCCTGAAGCTTTCTTT
.	TRBJ1-6	.	TRBV11-3	CASSQPFDSPNSPLHF	TGTGCCAGCAGCCAACCTTTCGACAGCCCTAATTCACCCCTCCACTTT
.	TRBJ1-1	.	TRBV23-1	CASGVQQGRTEAFF	TGCGCCAGCGGAGTCCAACAGGGTAGGACTGAAGCTTTCTTT
.	TRBJ1-1	.	TRBV1	CASSQEGGLPGDTEAFF	TGCGCCAGCAGCCAAGAGGGGGGGCTTCCCGGGGACACTGAAGCTTTCTTT
.	TRBJ1-1	once	TRBV9	CASSARGARDTEAFF	TGTGCCAGCAGCGCCCGCGGGGCCAGAGACACTGAAGCTTTCTTT
.	TRBJ1-1	.	TRBV6-8	CASSYLQGTNTEAFF	TGTGCCAGCAGTTACCTACAGGGAACAAACACTGAAGCTTTCTTT
.	TRBJ1-6	.	TRBV18	CASSPNSSNSPLHF	TGTGCCAGCTCACCCAACAGCTCGAATTCACCCCTCCACTTT
.	TRBJ1-4	.	TRBV6-8	CASRLGGPNEKLFF	TGTGCCAGCAGATTGGGGGGCCCAAATGAAAAACTGTTTTTT
.	TRBJ1-1	.	TRBV25-1	CASSATGPGTEAFF	TGTGCCAGCAGTGCAACAGGGCCGGGAACTGAAGCTTTCTTT
.	TRBJ1-1	.	TRBV29-1	CSVEMTENTEAFF	TGCAGCGTTGAAATGACAGAGAACACTGAAGCTTTCTTT
TRBD1	TRBJ2-5	.	TRBV6-8	CASSSQGARETQYF	TGTGCCAGCAGTAGCCAGGGGGCGCGAGAGACCCAGTACTTC
.	TRBJ2-3	.	TRBV1	CASSQVTDTQYF	TGCGCCAGCAGCCAAGTCACAGATACGCAGTATTTT
.	TRBJ2-7	few	TRBV19	CASRESSSYEQYF	TGTGCCAGTAGGGAATCTAGCTCCTACGAGCAGTACTTC
TRBD1	TRBJ2-3	.	TRBV19	CASSIEDRGRTDTQYF	TGTGCCAGTAGTATAGAGGACAGGGGGAGGACAGATACGCAGTATTTT
.	TRBJ1-2	.	TRBV25-1	CASSEPDGEKGGYTF	TGTGCCAGCAGTGAACCGGACGGCGAGAAAGGTGGCTACACCTTC
TRBD1	TRBJ2-3	.	TRBV10-3	CAISEPHRGSWTDTQYF	TGTGCCATCAGTGAGCCACACAGGGGCTCTTGGACAGATACGCAGTATTTT
.	TRBJ1-1	.	TRBV18	CASSPGSTEAFF	TGTGCCAGCTCCCCCGGTTCCACTGAAGCTTTCTTT
.	TRBJ1-2	.	TRBV15	CATSSPISRGSYTF	TGTGCCACTAGCAGTCCAATATCAAGGGGAAGCTACACCTTC
.	TRBJ1-1	few	TRBV18	CASSPVSMGTEAFF	TGTGCCAGCTCCCCCGTTTCGATGGGCACTGAAGCTTTCTTT
TRBD1	TRBJ1-1	.	TRBV5-1	CASSWDRGDTEAFF	TGCGCCAGCAGCTGGGACAGGGGGGACACTGAAGCTTTCTTT
.	TRBJ2-2	.	TRBV30	CAWSDAGELFF	TGTGCCTGGAGTGATGCCGGGGAGCTGTTTTTT
.	TRBJ1-1	.	TRBV30	CAWSSNRNTEAFF	TGTGCCTGGTCCTCGAACAGGAACACTGAAGCTTTCTTT
.	TRBJ1-2	once	TRBV19	CASSKAGPENYGYTF	TGTGCCAGTAGTAAGGCAGGGCCCGAAAACTATGGCTACACCTTC
.	TRBJ1-1	.	TRBV30	CAWKLGTAIAAFF	TGTGCCTGGAAATTAGGGACGGCGATTGCGGCTTTCTTT
TRBD1	TRBJ1-1	.	TRBV15	CATSRAQGPLAPAFF	TGTGCCACCAGCAGAGCACAGGGGCCTCTCGCTCCGGCTTTCTTT
.	TRBJ1-5	once	TRBV5-1	CASSLDNHNQPQHF	TGCGCCAGCAGCTTGGACAATCACAATCAGCCCCAGCATTTT
.	TRBJ1-3	few	TRBV19	CASSIVRQATGNTIYF	TGTGCCAGTAGTATTGTGAGACAGGCGACTGGAAACACCATATATTTT
TRBD1	TRBJ1-2	.	TRBV19	CASTRDRRSYGYTF	TGTGCCAGTACTAGGGACAGAAGATCCTATGGCTACACCTTC
.	TRBJ1-6	.	TRBV9	CASGTEVNSPLHF	TGTGCCAGCGGGACGGAGGTGAATTCACCCCTCCACTTT
.	TRBJ1-5	few	TRBV18	CASSPTGSGQPQHF	TGTGCCAGCTCACCTACAGGGTCGGGGCAGCCCCAGCATTTT
.	TRBJ2-5	few	TRBV29-1	CSVEWLQETQYF	TGCAGCGTTGAGTGGCTTCAAGAGACCCAGTACTTC
.	TRBJ2-1	.	TRBV19	CATRLGYNEQFF	TGTGCCACCAGGCTGGGTTACAATGAGCAGTTCTTC
.	TRBJ1-1	.	TRBV30	CAWSDRPYTEAFF	TGTGCCTGGAGTGACAGACCTTACACTGAAGCTTTCTTT
.	TRBJ1-6	.	TRBV30	CAWSDGQGRPYNSPLHF	TGTGCCTGGAGTGATGGGCAGGGTAGGCCCTATAATTCACCCCTCCACTTT
.	TRBJ1-1	.	TRBV11-3	CASSYPGVLVEAFF	TGTGCCAGCAGCTACCCAGGGGTTCTGGTTGAAGCTTTCTTT
.	TRBJ2-1	once	TRBV29-1	CSVELGGNEQFF	TGCAGCGTTGAGTTAGGGGGAAATGAGCAGTTCTTC
.	TRBJ1-4	.	TRBV14	CASSPGPGRLFF	TGTGCCAGCAGCCCGGGACCCGGGCGACTGTTTTTT
.	TRBJ1-5	.	TRBV25-1	CATWTGHFNQPQHF	TGTGCCACCTGGACGGGGCACTTCAATCAGCCCCAGCATTTT